These 20 T cell receptor beta chains share one sample of origin, sequenced in a study of blood T cell repertoires in COVID-19. Generated by immunoSEQ multiplex PCR, the TCRdb table keeps only in-frame clones and is missing some. The sample yields 140,000 or so clones, approximately 80% seen once. Sequencing used PBMCs or T cells enriched from blood (not recorded which). Receptors originate from a woman aged 40 to 55 who had recovered from COVID-19.

This clone was observed a single time. This chain links TRBV28 with TRBJ1-4, with D hard to call. Trimming left V 5 bases short and J 5 bases short, with 6 bases between. The CDR3 is made up of 12 amino acids. Per the germline V gene, CDR1 is MDHEN and CDR2 is SYDVKM. CDR3 loop: CASSAANEKLFF. DNA of the CDR3: TGTGCCAGCAGTGCCGCGAATGAAAAACTGTTTTTT.

This chain connects TRBV15 to TRBJ2-1; 8 bases fit TRBD1. From germline, CDR1 is LNHNV and CDR2 YYDKDF (reference sequence). The CDR3 has 14 residues. V gave up 5 bases and J gave up 5 bases; unmatched junction bases: 5. CDR3 amino acids: CATSGQGENNEQFF. The DNA of the CDR3 is TGTGCCACCAGCGGACAGGGAGAGAACAATGAGCAGTTCTTC.

The rearrangement uses TRBV9 and TRBJ2-1, with D possibly matching TRBD2 (6 bases). V lost 0 bases, J lost 2 bases, and 12 bases lay in between. Germline CDR1 SGDLS, CDR2 YYNGEE. CDR3 length equals 16 residues. The CDR3 DNA reads as TGTGCCAGCAGCGTAGAAGTTAGCGGTGCCTACAATGAGCAGTTCTTC. It yields the protein CASSVEVSGAYNEQFF.

The chain's CDR3 is CASSLASGSTEAFF. The DNA of the CDR3 is TGCGCCAGCAGCTTGGCCTCGGGGAGCACTGAAGCTTTCTTT. The gene calls are TRBV5-1 and TRBJ1-1; no clear D gene. This CDR3 has 14 residues. In germline, CDR1 is SGHRS, CDR2 YFSETQ. V was clipped by 0 bases and J by 4 bases, with 10 bases between them.

The chain links TRBV18 to TRBJ2-1; D is possibly TRBD2 (7 bases). The CDR3 has 19 residues. V lost 6 bases and J lost 10, with 34 bases in between. CDR1 and CDR2 (germline): KGHSH, LQKENI. The CDR3 bases are TGTGCCAGCTCGCCTACCGGGACTGGGGGGAGGGGGTTTATTGACGAGCAGTTCTTC. Its translation: CASSPTGTGGRGFIDEQFF.

The V and J genes are TRBV7-9 and TRBJ2-1; weak D call: TRBD1 (6 bases). This CDR3 is built from 13 residues. Per germline, CDR1 SEHNR and CDR2 FQNEAQ (reference sequence). Trimming removed 6 bases at V and 6 bases at J, with 12 bases between. The CDR3 coding sequence is TGTGCCAGCAGGCCTGGGGGCCGCAATGAGCAGTTCTTC. It is translated as CASRPGGRNEQFF.

The V and J genes are TRBV5-1 and TRBJ1-1; D gene unclear. The V end was cut by 6 bases, the J end by 3 bases, with 15 bases between. The CDR3 totals 14 residues. From germline, CDR1 is SGHRS and CDR2 YFSETQ. The CDR3 DNA sequence: TGCGCCAGCACCCCTGCGGGCAGGTACACTGAAGCTTTCTTT. Encoded protein: CASTPAGRYTEAFF.

The gene calls are TRBV29-1 and TRBJ2-5; a weak D match, TRBD2 (6 bases). Trimming pared 6 bases from V and 5 bases from J, leaving 16 bases between. The CDR3 is 13 amino acids. Germline-derived CDR1 and CDR2 are SQVTM and ANQGSEA. The CDR3 sequence is CSVALYGGETQYF. The CDR3 DNA reads TGCAGCGTGGCCCTTTACGGAGGGGAGACCCAGTACTTC.

This sequence joins TRBV19 and TRBJ2-1, with D hard to call. The germline CDR1 and CDR2 sequences are LNHDA and SQIVND (reference sequence). Trimming removed 1 base from V and 6 bases from J, with 7 bases in between. The CDR3 sequence is 13 residues long. CDR3 sequence (DNA): TGTGCCAGTAGTATAGGTTCGGGCAATGAGCAGTTCTTC. Its translation: CASSIGSGNEQFF.

This clone was seen only once. This chain links TRBV4-2 with TRBJ1-2; possible D gene TRBD1, 5 bases. Germline CDR1 is LGHNA and CDR2 is YNFKEQ. V shed 0 bases and J shed 3 bases, with 8 bases lying between them. This CDR3 region has 14 residues. Written as DNA, the CDR3 is TGTGCCAGCAGCCAAGACAGGGTGGACTATGGCTACACCTTC. This sequence encodes CASSQDRVDYGYTF.

This chain connects TRBV6-5 to TRBJ1-1; D not certain. This CDR3 spans 15 amino acids. Trimming cost V 4 bases and J 0 bases, with 12 bases left between them. The germline gives CDR1 MNHEY, CDR2 SVGAGI. For the CDR3, the DNA is TGTGCCAGCAGTTCACAGTCTATTATGAACACTGAAGCTTTCTTT. Protein sequence: CASSSQSIMNTEAFF.

CDR3 protein: CASSPRTEIYGYTF. The CDR3 nucleotides are TGTGCCAGCAGCCCCCGGACTGAAATCTATGGCTACACCTTC. The V gene is TRBV9, the J gene TRBJ1-2, with no clear D. Trimming removed 4 bases from V and 4 bases from J, with 14 bases in between. This CDR3 contains 14 residues. From germline, CDR1 is SGDLS and CDR2 YYNGEE.

This clone was counted a few times. The V gene is TRBV5-8, the J gene TRBJ1-5; the D gene is possibly TRBD1 (5 bases). CDR1 is SGHTS and CDR2 is YDEGEE in the germline V gene. Deletions cut 4 bases from V and 0 bases from J, with 17 bases between. CDR3 size: 17 residues. CDR3: CASSLVFGRDSNQPQHF. The CDR3 DNA follows: TGTGCCAGCAGCCTGGTCTTTGGCAGGGATAGCAATCAGCCCCAGCATTTT. The full variable domain, completed using reference TRBV5-8 and TRBJ1-5, is EAGVTQSPTHLIKTRGQQATLRCSPISGHTSVYWYQQALGLGLQFLLWYDEGEERNRGNFPPRFSGRQFPNYSSELNVNALELEDSALYLCASSLVFGRDSNQPQHFGDGTRLSIL.

CDR3 in DNA: TGTGCCAGCAGCTTGGCGGTGTCCGAAGCTTTCTTT. Its translation is CASSLAVSEAFF. V gene TRBV5-8 combines with J gene TRBJ1-1; D is unclear. V shed 0 bases and J shed 8 bases, with 8 bases lying between them. This CDR3 is 12 amino acids long. CDR1 SGHTS and CDR2 YDEGEE come from the germline V gene.

The chain combines TRBV30 with TRBJ2-1; D might be TRBD2 (5 bases). Trimming took off 2 bases at V and 3 bases at J, with 8 bases between the two ends. This CDR3 spans 13 amino acids. Germline lookup yields CDR1 GTSNPN and CDR2 SVGIG (reference sequence). This CDR3 is CAWSSTSYNEQFF. The CDR3 nucleotides read TGTGCCTGGAGTTCCACTAGCTACAATGAGCAGTTCTTC.

The chain couples TRBV30 to TRBJ1-3; D might be TRBD1 (5 bases). Germline values: CDR1 GTSNPN, CDR2 SVGIG (reference sequence). The CDR3 is made up of 17 amino acids. Between the trimmed V and J ends, which lost 1 base and 0 bases, there was a span of 16 bases. Here the CDR3 DNA reads TGTGCCTGGAGTGGAGTCCAGGGATCCCTCTCTGGAAACACCATATATTTT. Protein product: CAWSGVQGSLSGNTIYF.

The chain uses TRBV7-8 and TRBJ2-1; 12 bases agree with TRBD1. The V and J ends lost 4 bases and 7 bases, in that order; junction bases with no gene match: 11. The CDR3 is 17 residues long. The germline V gene encodes CDR1 SGHVS and CDR2 FQNEAQ. The DNA of the CDR3 is TGTGCCAGCAGCTACACCCGGGGGACAGGGGGCTCGAATGAGCAGTTCTTC. Amino acid sequence: CASSYTRGTGGSNEQFF.

This chain connects TRBV5-5 to TRBJ2-7; 10 bases are a match to TRBD1. The CDR3 loop spans 15 amino acids. Germline lookup yields CDR1 SGHKS and CDR2 YYEKEE (reference sequence). Trimming cost V 4 bases and J 0 bases; bases outside gene matches: 4. The CDR3 nucleotides are TGTGCCAGCAGCAAGGGACAGGGGAGCTCCTACGAGCAGTACTTC. This codes for CASSKGQGSSYEQYF.

The chain joins TRBV19 to TRBJ1-5, with unresolved D. Germline V lookup: CDR1 LNHDA, CDR2 SQIVND (reference sequence). With 5 bases removed from V and 6 bases from J, the gap between germline ends came to 11 bases. The CDR3 sequence is 13 residues long. This CDR3 is CASSPARGQPQHF. CDR3 nucleotides: TGTGCCAGTAGTCCGGCCCGGGGTCAGCCCCAGCATTTT.

This rearrangement joins TRBV27 to TRBJ2-3; D is possibly TRBD2 (6 bases). V gave up 3 bases and J gave up 3 bases, with 16 bases separating them. CDR1 MNHEY and CDR2 SMNVEV come from the germline V gene (reference sequence). This CDR3 has 16 amino acids. This CDR3 is CASSFSPRELTDTQYF. In DNA, the CDR3 is TGTGCCAGCAGTTTTAGTCCCCGGGAGTTAACAGATACGCAGTATTTT.